These 27 T cell receptor beta chains came from one sample sequenced in a study of blood T cells in healthy people across ages. A second PCR, run for roughly 7 to 12 cycles, used a sample-barcoded 5' primer plus a J-beta primer mix. MiXCR, applied by TCRdb to the 5' RACE reads, yields one record per CDR3 protein. Of under 2 million distinct CDR3 sequences listed, roughly 30% are singletons. Sequences were obtained from blood. All receptors derive from a woman younger than 45 in good health.

This clonotype was detected only once. A read error is possible here, since a much larger clone lies one base away. The V and J genes are TRBV10-3 and TRBJ2-1, with D unclear. V lost 2 bases to trimming and J lost 13 bases, with 12 bases between them. The CDR3 has 12 residues. Germline V gene sequence: CDR1 ENHRY, CDR2 SYGVKD. The CDR3 bases are TGTGCCATCAGTGAGGGGTGGACGGCACAGTTCTTC. Translation: CAISEGWTAQFF.

This clonotype was detected only a few times. This chain links TRBV2 with TRBJ2-6; D gene unclear. V was trimmed by 1 base and J by 0 bases, leaving 7 bases between them. The CDR3 is 16 amino acids. CDR1 is SNHLY, CDR2 FYNNEI, per germline. CDR3 DNA: TGTGCCAGCAGTGAAGATAGGGCCTCTGGGGCCAACGTCCTGACTTTC. Its protein is CASSEDRASGANVLTF.

Ten or more counts support this clonotype. V and J are TRBV29-1 and TRBJ2-1, with 12 bases identical to TRBD2. Unmatched junction bases numbered 5, after V lost 1 base and J lost 7 bases. CDR1 and CDR2 from the germline V gene are SQVTM and ANQGSEA. The CDR3 is made up of 15 amino acids. This chain's CDR3 is CSVEGTSGKWNEQFF. The CDR3 DNA reads as TGCAGCGTTGAAGGGACTAGCGGGAAATGGAATGAGCAGTTCTTC.

The table lists this clonotype with a few counts. This chain joins TRBV4-1 and TRBJ2-7; D assignment may be TRBD1 or TRBD2 (5 bases each). The V gene lost 4 bases and the J gene lost 2 bases, with 15 bases spanning the gap. The CDR3 totals 15 residues. In germline, CDR1 is MGHRA, CDR2 YSYEKL. As DNA, the CDR3 is TGCGCCAGCAGCCCGGTGGGACGCAATACCTACGAGCAGTACTTC. This sequence encodes CASSPVGRNTYEQYF.

This clonotype was seen a few times. The V gene is TRBV7-3, the J gene TRBJ2-6; D is uncertain. Germline V gene data show CDR1 as SGHTA and CDR2 as FQGTGA. The CDR3 runs 16 residues. Trimming shortened V by 0 bases and J by 2 bases, and 8 bases separated the two germline ends. CDR3 in amino acids: CASSLTRGPGANVLTF. In nucleotides, the CDR3 is TGTGCCAGCAGCTTAACGCGTGGGCCTGGGGCCAACGTCCTGACTTTC.

This clonotype was seen more than once but under ten times. The chain has TRBV15 and TRBJ2-3, with D perhaps matching TRBD1 (5 bases). This CDR3 region has 16 residues. Trimming shortened V by 0 bases and J by 1 base, and 11 bases separated the two germline ends. The V gene's germline CDR1 is LNHNV and CDR2 YYDKDF (reference sequence). In DNA form, the CDR3 reads TGTGCCACCAGCAGAGATAGGGGCGGACGCACAGATACGCAGTATTTT. Its translation is CATSRDRGGRTDTQYF. Full variable domain (rest looked up from reference TRBV15 and TRBJ2-3): DAMVIQNPRYQVTQFGKPVTLSCSQTLNHNVMYWYQQKSSQAPKLLFHYYDKDFNNEADTPDNFQSRRPNTSFCFLDIRSPGLGDTAMYLCATSRDRGGRTDTQYFGPGTRLTVL.

The chain is built from TRBV4-1 and TRBJ1-1; TRBD1 matches at 7 bases. V lost 4 bases to trimming and J lost 2 bases; unmatched junction nucleotides: 7. The CDR3 runs to 15 residues. Per germline, CDR1 MGHRA and CDR2 YSYEKL. The CDR3 sequence: CASSLDGTVNTEAFF. The CDR3 bases are TGCGCCAGCAGCCTCGACGGGACAGTTAACACTGAAGCTTTCTTT.

The J gene is TRBJ1-5, the V gene TRBV9; 7 positions match TRBD1. The V and J ends lost 3 bases and 4 bases, in that order; junction bases with no gene match: 7. Germline V gene lookup returns CDR1 SGDLS and CDR2 YYNGEE. The CDR3 extends over 15 amino acids. The DNA of the CDR3 is TGTGCCAGCAGCGCGGGGACAGCTCTTAATCAGCCCCAGCATTTT. Amino acids: CASSAGTALNQPQHF.

The chain links TRBV6-5 to TRBJ2-6, with D possibly TRBD1 on 6 matching bases. CDR1 is MNHEY, CDR2 SVGAGI, per germline. The CDR3 runs to 18 residues. V was pared by 11 bases and J by 0 bases, with 23 bases between. CDR3 in amino acids: CAASSYRQGPSGANVLTF. The CDR3 DNA sequence: TGTGCCGCCAGCAGTTATAGGCAGGGGCCCTCTGGGGCCAACGTCCTGACTTTC.

This clonotype was observed a few times. The chain carries TRBV20-1 and TRBJ2-1; 8 nucleotides agree with TRBD2. The V gene end was trimmed by 1 base and the J gene end by 4 bases; junction bases not matched to a gene: 12. The CDR3 has 17 amino acids. Germline V gives CDR1 DFQATT, CDR2 SNEGSKA (reference sequence). CDR3 bases: TGCAGTGCTAGAGGTATTCGGGGGGGCCATACGTACAATGAGCAGTTCTTC. Translating it yields CSARGIRGGHTYNEQFF.

The J gene is TRBJ2-5, the V gene TRBV4-1, with 8 bases matching TRBD2. J was trimmed by 7 bases and V by 1 base; bases with no gene match: 8. Germline lookup yields CDR1 MGHRA and CDR2 YSYEKL. This CDR3 is built from 15 residues. CDR3 sequence: CASSQGLAGRGTQYF. DNA of the CDR3: TGCGCCAGCAGCCAAGGGCTAGCGGGCCGAGGGACCCAGTACTTC.

This clonotype was recorded a few times. J is TRBJ1-5 and V is TRBV6-2 or TRBV6-3, with D perhaps TRBD1 (6 bases). V gave up 11 bases and J gave up 3 bases, with 14 bases separating them. The CDR3 consists of 13 residues. Per the germline V gene, CDR1 is MNHEY and CDR2 is SVGEGT. This chain's CDR3 is CAAGQAINQPQHF. CDR3 DNA sequence: TGTGCCGCGGGACAAGCGATCAATCAGCCCCAGCATTTT.

This clonotype was seen once. The chain uses TRBV24-1 and TRBJ2-3; TRBD2 is a possible D gene (6 bases). CDR3 length: 14 amino acids. Looked up from germline, CDR1 is KGHDR and CDR2 is SFDVKD. Trimming stripped 5 bases from V and 2 bases from J, with 10 bases between. CDR3 region: CATSGRGDTDTQYF. In nucleotides, the CDR3 is TGTGCCACCAGTGGGAGGGGTGACACAGATACGCAGTATTTT.

This clonotype has just a few counts. The chain links TRBV5-5 to TRBJ2-3; TRBD2 is a possible D gene (5 bases). Germline assignment: CDR1 SGHKS and CDR2 YYEKEE (reference sequence). This CDR3 comprises 14 residues. The V end lost 4 bases, the J end lost 5 bases, and 14 bases lay between the germline ends. The CDR3 DNA reads TGTGCCAGCAGCCCCGGAGGTCTCGAAGATACGCAGTATTTT. Residues: CASSPGGLEDTQYF.

This clonotype has a handful of counts. The J gene is TRBJ1-2, the V gene TRBV6-2 or TRBV6-3, with 8 bases identical to TRBD1. V lost 4 bases to trimming and J lost 4 bases; unmatched junction nucleotides: 2. CDR1 and CDR2 (germline): MNHEY, SVGEGT. This CDR3 spans 13 amino acids. In nucleotides, the CDR3 is TGTGCCAGCAGTTGGGACAGGTTCTATGGCTACACCTTC. This codes for CASSWDRFYGYTF.

V usage is TRBV5-4 and J usage is TRBJ1-1; D gene unclear. Germline assignment: CDR1 SGHNT and CDR2 YYREEE (reference sequence). This CDR3 comprises 15 residues. The ends were cut back, 0 bases at V and 1 base at J, with 10 bases in the middle. For the CDR3, the DNA is TGTGCCAGCAGCTTGGATTGGTTGGCGAACACTGAAGCTTTCTTT. Protein product: CASSLDWLANTEAFF.

Turning to this clonotype: Compared with germline, one end of the junction differs, possibly owing to a read error. This rearrangement joins TRBV25-1 to TRBJ1-1; perhaps TRBD1 as D (5 bases). Germline V gives CDR1 MGHDK, CDR2 SYGVNS. The CDR3 runs to 13 residues. As DNA, the CDR3 is TGTGCTAGCAGGGCAGTGGGAGATACTGAAGCTTTCTTT. Translated, it gives CASRAVGDTEAFF.

The chain recombines TRBV6-2 or TRBV6-3 with TRBJ2-1, with D possibly TRBD1 on 6 matching bases. Between the trimmed V and J ends, which lost 6 bases and 4 bases, there was a span of 16 bases. There are 15 residues in the CDR3. Germline V gene data show CDR1 as MNHEY and CDR2 as SVGEGT. The CDR3 region has the DNA TGTGCCAGCAGCCGGCACGATACAGGGTACAATGAGCAGTTCTTC. Residues: CASSRHDTGYNEQFF.

This sequence joins TRBV6-1 and TRBJ2-6; possibly TRBD1 for D (5 bases). The CDR3 is 15 residues long. Trimming left V 3 bases short and J 2 bases short, with 8 bases between. CDR1 and CDR2 (germline): MNHNS, SASEGT. The DNA of the CDR3 is TGTGCCAGCAGTGACAGGGCGGCTGGGGCCAACGTCCTGACTTTC. This codes for CASSDRAAGANVLTF.

This sequence joins TRBV30 and TRBJ1-2, with D uncertain. This CDR3 is built from 13 residues. The germline gives CDR1 GTSNPN, CDR2 SVGIG (reference sequence). The V end lost 5 bases, the J end lost 3 bases, and 13 bases lay between the germline ends. This chain's CDR3 is CAWSLSAHYGYTF. CDR3 DNA sequence: TGTGCCTGGTCCCTGTCAGCACACTATGGCTACACCTTC.

V gene TRBV11-2 combines with J gene TRBJ2-7, with 7 bases that match TRBD1. The CDR3 runs to 15 residues. The junction had 9 bases not matched to a gene; V was cut back by 4 bases and J by 3 bases. In germline, CDR1 is SGHAT, CDR2 FQNNGV. CDR3 sequence: CASSSSGTADYEQYF. Written as DNA, the CDR3 is TGTGCCAGCAGCTCCTCCGGGACAGCGGACTACGAGCAGTACTTC.

This clonotype was seen just once. The rearrangement joins TRBV7-9 to TRBJ1-1, with D tentatively TRBD1 (6 bases). The CDR3 runs 16 residues. V lost 5 bases and J 1 base, leaving 17 bases between the germline ends. Germline values: CDR1 SEHNR, CDR2 FQNEAQ (reference sequence). The chain's CDR3 is CASSPRQVGRNTEAFF. Written as DNA, the CDR3 is TGTGCCAGCAGCCCCCGACAGGTCGGGCGGAACACTGAAGCTTTCTTT.

The chain has TRBV2 and TRBJ2-1; the D is unclear. Trimming cost V 2 bases and J 3 bases, with 5 bases left between them. This CDR3 is built from 13 residues. In germline, CDR1 is SNHLY, CDR2 FYNNEI. The DNA of the CDR3 is TGTGCCAGCAGTGAAATGGGCTACAATGAGCAGTTCTTC. Encoded protein: CASSEMGYNEQFF. The full variable domain, completed using reference TRBV2 and TRBJ2-1, is EPEVTQTPSHQVTQMGQEVILRCVPISNHLYFYWYRQILGQKVEFLVSFYNNEISEKSEIFDDQFSVERPDGSNFTLKIRSTKLEDSAMYFCASSEMGYNEQFFGPGTRLTVL.

This clonotype was observed a few times. This sequence joins TRBV7-6 and TRBJ2-4; 11 bases match TRBD2. The last part of the DNA fits TRBJ2-7 better; the J call may be wrong. Germline CDR1 is SGHVS and CDR2 is FNYEAQ. The CDR3 consists of 14 residues. The CDR3 reads CASSAASGGYEQYF. The DNA for the CDR3 is TGTGCCAGTAGCGCGGCTAGCGGGGGGTACGAGCAGTACTTC.

The chain recombines TRBV5-1 with TRBJ1-2; the D is unclear. CDR1 SGHRS and CDR2 YFSETQ come from the germline V gene. The CDR3 spans 14 residues. V was clipped by 4 bases and J by 2 bases, with 12 bases between them. For the CDR3, the DNA is TGCGCCAGCAGCCCACGGACCGAGAACTATGGCTACACCTTC. Translation gives CASSPRTENYGYTF. The full variable domain, its missing parts supplied by reference TRBV5-1 and TRBJ1-2, is KAGVTQTPRYLIKTRGQQVTLSCSPISGHRSVSWYQQTPGQGLQFLFEYFSETQRNKGNFPGRFSGRQFSNSRSEMNVSTLELGDSALYLCASSPRTENYGYTFGSGTRLTVV.

V is TRBV11-2 and J is TRBJ2-5; D possibly matches TRBD1 or TRBD2 (6 bases each). This CDR3 is 15 amino acids long. From germline, CDR1 is SGHAT and CDR2 FQNNGV. The V and J ends lost 0 bases and 5 bases respectively, with 13 bases between them. The chain's CDR3 is CASSLDVSGGETQYF. The CDR3 DNA sequence: TGTGCCAGCAGCTTAGACGTATCCGGGGGCGAGACCCAGTACTTC.

On this clonotype: A clone one base away is much larger, so this may be a read error. The chain combines TRBV29-1 with TRBJ2-5; TRBD1 agrees at 9 bases. The assigned J gene may be wrong: the sequence end matches TRBJ2-7 better. The CDR3 is made up of 13 amino acids. CDR1 is SQVTM and CDR2 is ANQGSEA in the germline V gene. The CDR3 DNA follows: TGCAGCACCACCGGGACAGGGTATGGCGAGCAGTACTTC. Translating it yields CSTTGTGYGEQYF.